This T cell receptor (beta chain) comes out of a study of T-cell reconstitution after alpha-beta-depleted transplantation in children. Preparation of the TCRbeta library used unique molecular identifiers. TCRdb re-derived calls from the PCR reads in MiXCR, one entry per CDR3 protein. In the table there are some 6,900 distinct CDR3 sequences, 4% to 5.5% of which are singletons. This clonotype occurred many times. The target antigen is unknown. Deletions cut 8 bases from V and 2 bases from J, with 10 bases between. From germline, CDR1 is SNHLY and CDR2 FYNNEI. There are 13 residues in the CDR3. The study's findings and limits: One year after transplant, T-cell counts and diversity came mostly from newly produced T cells. The high TCRbeta diversity at day 60 in some patients came from surviving recipient T cells and thymic progenitors.

The chain combines TRBV2 with TRBJ1-5; a possible D gene is TRBD1 (5 bases). The sequence was collected from a child less than two years old who had a stem cell transplant for acute myeloid leukemia, so the T cells may come from the graft donor. The sequencing here drew on PBMCs, mostly from graft donor cells, taken 180 days after TCRalphabeta/CD19-depleted stem cell transplant. The CDR3 sequence: CASGQGRNQPQHF. In nucleotides, the CDR3 is TGTGCCAGCGGGCAGGGACGCAATCAGCCCCAGCATTTT.